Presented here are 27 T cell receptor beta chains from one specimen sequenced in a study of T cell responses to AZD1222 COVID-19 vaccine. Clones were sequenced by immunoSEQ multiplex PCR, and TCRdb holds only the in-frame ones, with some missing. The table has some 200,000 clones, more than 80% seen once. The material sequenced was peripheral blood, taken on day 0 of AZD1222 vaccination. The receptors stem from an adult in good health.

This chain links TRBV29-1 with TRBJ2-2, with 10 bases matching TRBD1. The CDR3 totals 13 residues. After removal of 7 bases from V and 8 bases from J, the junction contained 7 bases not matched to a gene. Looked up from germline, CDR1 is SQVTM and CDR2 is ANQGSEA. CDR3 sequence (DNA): TGCAGCGCGACGACAGGGGGCCCTGGGGAGCTGTTTTTT. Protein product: CSATTGGPGELFF.

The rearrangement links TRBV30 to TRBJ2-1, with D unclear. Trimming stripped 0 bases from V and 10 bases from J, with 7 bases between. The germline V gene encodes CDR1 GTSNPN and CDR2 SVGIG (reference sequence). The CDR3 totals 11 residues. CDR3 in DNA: TGTGCCTGGAGTGTATGGCTGGAGCAGTTCTTC. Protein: CAWSVWLEQFF.

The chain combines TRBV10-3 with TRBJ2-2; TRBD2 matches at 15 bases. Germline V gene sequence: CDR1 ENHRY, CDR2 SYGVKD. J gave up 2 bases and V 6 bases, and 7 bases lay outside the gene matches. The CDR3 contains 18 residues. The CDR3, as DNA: TGTGCCATCAGAGCCCGGACTAGCGGGAGGGCCAACACCGGGGAGCTGTTTTTT. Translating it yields CAIRARTSGRANTGELFF.

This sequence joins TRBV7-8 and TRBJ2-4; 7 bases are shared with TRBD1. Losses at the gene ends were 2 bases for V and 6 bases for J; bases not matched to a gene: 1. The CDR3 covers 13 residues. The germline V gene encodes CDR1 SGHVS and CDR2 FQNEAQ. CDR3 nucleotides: TGTGCCAGCAGCTTAACAGGGGTAAACATTCAGTACTTC. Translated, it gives CASSLTGVNIQYF.

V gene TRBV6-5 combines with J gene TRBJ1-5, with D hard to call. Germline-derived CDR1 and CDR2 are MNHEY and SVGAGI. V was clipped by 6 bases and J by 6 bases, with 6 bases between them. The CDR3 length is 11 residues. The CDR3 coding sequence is TGTGCCAGCAGCGGTCGTCAGCCCCAGCATTTT. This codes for CASSGRQPQHF.

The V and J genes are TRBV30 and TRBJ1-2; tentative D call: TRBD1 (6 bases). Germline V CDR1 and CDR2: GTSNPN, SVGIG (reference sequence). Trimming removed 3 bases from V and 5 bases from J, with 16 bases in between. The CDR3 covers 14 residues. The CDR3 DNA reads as TGTGCCTGGAGAGCACAGGGTCTGGGGTATGGCTACACCTTC. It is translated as CAWRAQGLGYGYTF.

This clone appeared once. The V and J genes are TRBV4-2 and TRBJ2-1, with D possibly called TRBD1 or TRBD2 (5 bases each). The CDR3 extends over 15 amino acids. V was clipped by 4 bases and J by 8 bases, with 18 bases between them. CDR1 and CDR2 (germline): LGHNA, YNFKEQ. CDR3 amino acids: CASSPSRGGWDEQFF. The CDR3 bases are TGTGCCAGCAGCCCCAGTCGGGGCGGTTGGGATGAGCAGTTCTTC.

CDR3 sequence (DNA): TGTGCCTGGAGTGTATTGAGAATAGCGGGCAATGAGCAGTTCTTC. Its translation: CAWSVLRIAGNEQFF. The rearrangement links TRBV30 to TRBJ2-1; 7 positions agree with TRBD2. The CDR3 totals 15 residues. CDR1 and CDR2 from the germline V gene are GTSNPN and SVGIG (reference sequence). V was pared by 0 bases and J by 6 bases, with 8 bases of the junction left unmatched.

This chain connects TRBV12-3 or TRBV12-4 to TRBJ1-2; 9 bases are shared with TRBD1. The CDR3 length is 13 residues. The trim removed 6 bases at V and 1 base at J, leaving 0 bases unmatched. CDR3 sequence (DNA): TGTGCCAGCAGGGACAGGGGTAACTATGGCTACACCTTC. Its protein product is CASRDRGNYGYTF.

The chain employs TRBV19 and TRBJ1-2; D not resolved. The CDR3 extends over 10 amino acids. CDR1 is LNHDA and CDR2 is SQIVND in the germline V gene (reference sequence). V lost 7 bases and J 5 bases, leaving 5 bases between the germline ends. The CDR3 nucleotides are TGTGCCAGTAAGGGATATGGCTACACCTTC. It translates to CASKGYGYTF.

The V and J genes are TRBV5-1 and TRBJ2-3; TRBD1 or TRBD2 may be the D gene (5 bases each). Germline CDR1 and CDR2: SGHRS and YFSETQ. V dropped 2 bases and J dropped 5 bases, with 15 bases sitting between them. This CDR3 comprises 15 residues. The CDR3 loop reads CASSLMPSQGDTQYF. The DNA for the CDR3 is TGCGCCAGCAGCTTAATGCCTAGCCAGGGAGATACGCAGTATTTT.

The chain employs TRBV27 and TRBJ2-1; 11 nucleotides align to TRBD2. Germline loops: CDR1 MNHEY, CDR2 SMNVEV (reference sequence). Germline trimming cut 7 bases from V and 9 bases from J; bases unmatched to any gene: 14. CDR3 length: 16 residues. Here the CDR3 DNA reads TGTGCCAGCACGGGACGGATAATAGCGGGGGGGGTTGAGCAGTTCTTC. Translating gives CASTGRIIAGGVEQFF.

The CDR3 DNA is TGTGCCAGCAGCGTAACACCGGGACATAGAGGTAAGGACACCATATATTTT. Its translation is CASSVTPGHRGKDTIYF. The chain links TRBV5-4 to TRBJ1-3, with a possible D match to TRBD1 (6 bases). Germline V lookup: CDR1 SGHNT, CDR2 YYREEE (reference sequence). The CDR3 is 17 residues long. Trimming shortened V by 4 bases and J by 8 bases, and 25 bases separated the two germline ends.

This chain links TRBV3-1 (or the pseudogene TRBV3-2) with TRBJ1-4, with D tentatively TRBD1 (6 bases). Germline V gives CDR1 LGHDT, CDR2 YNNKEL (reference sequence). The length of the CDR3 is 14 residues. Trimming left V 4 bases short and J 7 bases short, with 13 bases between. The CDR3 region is CASSPSRTVEKLFF. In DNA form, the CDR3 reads TGTGCCAGCAGCCCGAGTCGGACAGTTGAAAAACTGTTTTTT.

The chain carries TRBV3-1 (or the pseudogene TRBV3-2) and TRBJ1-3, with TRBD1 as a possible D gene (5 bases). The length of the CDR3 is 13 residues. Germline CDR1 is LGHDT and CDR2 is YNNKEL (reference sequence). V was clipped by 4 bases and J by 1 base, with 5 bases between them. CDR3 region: CASSRQSGNTIYF. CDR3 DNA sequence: TGTGCCAGCAGCCGACAGTCTGGAAACACCATATATTTT.

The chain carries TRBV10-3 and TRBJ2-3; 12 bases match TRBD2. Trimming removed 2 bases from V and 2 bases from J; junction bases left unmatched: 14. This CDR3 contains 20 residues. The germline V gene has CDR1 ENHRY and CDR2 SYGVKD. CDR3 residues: CAISEEPSTSGGVFTDTQYF. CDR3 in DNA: TGTGCCATCAGTGAGGAGCCCTCGACTAGCGGGGGCGTCTTCACAGATACGCAGTATTTT.

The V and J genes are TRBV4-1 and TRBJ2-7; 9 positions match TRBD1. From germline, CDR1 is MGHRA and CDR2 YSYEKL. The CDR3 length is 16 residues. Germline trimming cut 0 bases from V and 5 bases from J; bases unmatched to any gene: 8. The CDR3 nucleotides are TGCGCCAGCAGCCAAGATGGCGGGACAGGGAAACACGAGCAGTACTTC. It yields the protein CASSQDGGTGKHEQYF.

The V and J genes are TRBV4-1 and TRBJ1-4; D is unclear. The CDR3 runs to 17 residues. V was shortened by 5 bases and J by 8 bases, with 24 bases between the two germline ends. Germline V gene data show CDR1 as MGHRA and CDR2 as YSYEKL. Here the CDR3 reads CASSYPSGLGGKEKLFF. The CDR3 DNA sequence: TGCGCCAGCAGCTATCCCTCAGGACTAGGCGGGAAAGAAAAACTGTTTTTT.

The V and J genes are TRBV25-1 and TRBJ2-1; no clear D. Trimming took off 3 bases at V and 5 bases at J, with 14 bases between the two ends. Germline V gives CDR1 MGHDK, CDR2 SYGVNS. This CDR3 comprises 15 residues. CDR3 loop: CASSETTALNNEQFF. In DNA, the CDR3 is TGTGCCAGCAGTGAGACGACCGCCCTTAACAATGAGCAGTTCTTC.

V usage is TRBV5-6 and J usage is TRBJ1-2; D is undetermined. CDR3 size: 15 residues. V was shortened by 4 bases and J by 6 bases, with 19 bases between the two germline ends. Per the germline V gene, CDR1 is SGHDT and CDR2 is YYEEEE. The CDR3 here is CASSRRDGELDGYTF. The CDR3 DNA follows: TGTGCCAGCAGCCGCAGAGATGGGGAATTGGATGGCTACACCTTC.

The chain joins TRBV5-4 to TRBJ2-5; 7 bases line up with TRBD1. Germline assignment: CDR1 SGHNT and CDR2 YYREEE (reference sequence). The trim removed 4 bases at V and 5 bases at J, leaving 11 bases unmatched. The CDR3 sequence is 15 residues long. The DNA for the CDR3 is TGTGCCAGCAGCCCCCTACAGGGGACAACGGAGACCCAGTACTTC. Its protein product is CASSPLQGTTETQYF.

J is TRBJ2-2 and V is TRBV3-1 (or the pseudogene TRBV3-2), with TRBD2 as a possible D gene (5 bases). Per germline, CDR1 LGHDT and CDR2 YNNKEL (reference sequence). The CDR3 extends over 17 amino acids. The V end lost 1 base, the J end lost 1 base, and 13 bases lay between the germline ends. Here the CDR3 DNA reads TGTGCCAGCAGCCAAGTCCGGTCCGGGGAGAACACCGGGGAGCTGTTTTTT. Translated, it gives CASSQVRSGENTGELFF.

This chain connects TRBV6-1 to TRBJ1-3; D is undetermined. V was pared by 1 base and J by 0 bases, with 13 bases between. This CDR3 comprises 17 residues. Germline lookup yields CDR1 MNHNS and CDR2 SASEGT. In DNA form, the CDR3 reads TGTGCCAGCAGTGAAGAAGGAGGCCGAAGCTCTGGAAACACCATATATTTT. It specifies CASSEEGGRSSGNTIYF.

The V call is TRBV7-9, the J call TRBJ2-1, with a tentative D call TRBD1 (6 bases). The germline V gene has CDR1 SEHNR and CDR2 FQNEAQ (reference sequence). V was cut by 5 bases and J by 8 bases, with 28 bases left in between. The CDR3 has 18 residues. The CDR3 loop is CASSTQKMGARIFDEQFF. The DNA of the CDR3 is TGTGCCAGCAGCACTCAGAAGATGGGGGCTCGCATCTTCGATGAGCAGTTCTTC.

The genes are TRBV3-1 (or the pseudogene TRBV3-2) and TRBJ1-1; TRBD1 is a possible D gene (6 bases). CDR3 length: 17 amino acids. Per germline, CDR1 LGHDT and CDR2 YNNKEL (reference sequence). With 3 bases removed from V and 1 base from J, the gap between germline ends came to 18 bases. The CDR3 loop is CASSQLGTMKWNTEAFF. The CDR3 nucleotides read TGTGCCAGCAGCCAGCTCGGGACAATGAAGTGGAACACTGAAGCTTTCTTT.

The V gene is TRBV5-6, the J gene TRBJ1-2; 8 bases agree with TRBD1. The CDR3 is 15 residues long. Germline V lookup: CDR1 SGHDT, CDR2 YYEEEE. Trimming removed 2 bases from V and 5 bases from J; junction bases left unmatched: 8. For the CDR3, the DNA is TGTGCCAGCAGCTTCCGGACAGGGCAATTATATGGCTACACCTTC. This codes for CASSFRTGQLYGYTF.

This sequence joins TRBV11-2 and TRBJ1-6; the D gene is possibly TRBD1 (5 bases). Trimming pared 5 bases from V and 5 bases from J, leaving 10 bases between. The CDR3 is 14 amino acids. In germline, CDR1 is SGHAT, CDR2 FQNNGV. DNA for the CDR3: TGTGCCAGCAGCGTGACAGTAGATAATTCACCCCTCCACTTT. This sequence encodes CASSVTVDNSPLHF.